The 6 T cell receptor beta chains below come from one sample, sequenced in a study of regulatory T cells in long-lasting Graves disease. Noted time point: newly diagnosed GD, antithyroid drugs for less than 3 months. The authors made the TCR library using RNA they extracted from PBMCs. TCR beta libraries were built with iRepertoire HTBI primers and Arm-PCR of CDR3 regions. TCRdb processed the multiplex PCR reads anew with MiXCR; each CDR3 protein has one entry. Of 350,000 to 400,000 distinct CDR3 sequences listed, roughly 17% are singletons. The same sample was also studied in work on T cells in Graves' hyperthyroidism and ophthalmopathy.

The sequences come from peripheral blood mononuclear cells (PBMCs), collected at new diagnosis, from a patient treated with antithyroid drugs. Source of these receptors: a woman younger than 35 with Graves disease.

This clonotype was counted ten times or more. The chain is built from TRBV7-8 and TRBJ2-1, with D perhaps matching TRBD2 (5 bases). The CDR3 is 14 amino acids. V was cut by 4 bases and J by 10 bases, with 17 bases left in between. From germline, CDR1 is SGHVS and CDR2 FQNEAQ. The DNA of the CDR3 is TGTGCCAGCAGCTCAGAGACCCGGGGTCGGGAGCAGTTCTTC. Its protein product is CASSSETRGREQFF.

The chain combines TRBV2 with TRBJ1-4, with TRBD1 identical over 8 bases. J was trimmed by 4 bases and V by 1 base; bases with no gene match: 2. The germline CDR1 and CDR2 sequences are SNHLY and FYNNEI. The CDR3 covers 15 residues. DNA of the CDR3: TGTGCCAGCAGTGAAGGAGACAGGGGTAATGAAAAACTGTTTTTT. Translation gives CASSEGDRGNEKLFF.

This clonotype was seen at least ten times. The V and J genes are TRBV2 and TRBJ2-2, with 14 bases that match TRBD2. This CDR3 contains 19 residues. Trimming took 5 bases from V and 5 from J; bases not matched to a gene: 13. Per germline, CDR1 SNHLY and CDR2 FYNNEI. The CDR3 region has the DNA TGTGCCAGCAGTCTAGTTCGACTAGCGGGAGGGCCCTCTACCGGGGAGCTGTTTTTT. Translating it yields CASSLVRLAGGPSTGELFF.

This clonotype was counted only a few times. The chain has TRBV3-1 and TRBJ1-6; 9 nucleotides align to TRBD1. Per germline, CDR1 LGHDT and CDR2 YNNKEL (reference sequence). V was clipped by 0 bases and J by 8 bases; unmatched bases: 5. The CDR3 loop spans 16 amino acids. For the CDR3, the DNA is TGTGCCAGCAGCCAAGACTCGGGACAGGGTTATTCACCCCTCCACTTT. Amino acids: CASSQDSGQGYSPLHF.

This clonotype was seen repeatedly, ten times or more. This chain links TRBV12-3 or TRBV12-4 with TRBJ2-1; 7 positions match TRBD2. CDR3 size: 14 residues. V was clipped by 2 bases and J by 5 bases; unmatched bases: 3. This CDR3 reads CASSLIAGHNEQFF. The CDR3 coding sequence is TGTGCCAGCAGTTTAATAGCGGGCCACAATGAGCAGTTCTTC.

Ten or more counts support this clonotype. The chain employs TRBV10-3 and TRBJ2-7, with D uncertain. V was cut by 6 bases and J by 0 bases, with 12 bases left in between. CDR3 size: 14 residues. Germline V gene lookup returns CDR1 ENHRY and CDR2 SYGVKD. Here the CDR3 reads CAIRPVLTSYEQYF. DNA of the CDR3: TGTGCCATCAGGCCTGTACTGACCTCCTACGAGCAGTACTTC.